The entry below gives a single T cell receptor (beta chain) sequence along with its context. This entry belongs to a study of blood T cell repertoires in COVID-19. Study summary: PBMCs, B-cell-depleted T cells, or T cells were the source of the cDNA or gDNA that made up the material.

The CDR3 loop spans 14 amino acids. In germline, CDR1 is GTSNPN, CDR2 SVGIG (reference sequence). Trimming removed 0 bases from V and 3 bases from J, with 11 bases in between. Clones were read by immunoSEQ multiplex PCR, and TCRdb kept only the in-frame ones, dropping some. This repertoire shows roughly 260,000 clones, about 85% found once; its top ten account for about 2.2%. Sequencing was carried out using peripheral blood. This TCR came from a woman aged 45-59 years who had recovered from COVID-19. The rearrangement joins TRBV30 to TRBJ1-1, with a tentative D call TRBD1 (5 bases). The CDR3 DNA reads as TGTGCCTGGAGTGTATCAGGGCCTGACACTGAAGCTTTCTTT. This sequence encodes CAWSVSGPDTEAFF.